This T cell receptor (beta chain) was recorded in a study of shared clonotypes between healthy human individuals. Data came from immunoSEQ multiplex PCR; TCRdb stores just in-frame clones and leaves some out. The sample has millions of clones; approximately 95% are singletons. The CDR3 is made up of 14 amino acids. Trimming cost V 5 bases and J 9 bases; bases outside gene matches: 6. Germline-derived CDR1 and CDR2 are SGHNT and YENEEA. The chain uses TRBV11-3 and TRBJ2-1, with TRBD2 identical over 11 bases. Material: naive CD4+ T cells sorted from blood. Described subset: CD45RA+ positively selected. The source of this sequence is a man between 18 and 29 years old in good health. CDR3 nucleotides: TGTGCCAGCAGCCATAGCGGGGGGGCCCGTGAGCAGTTCTTC. Protein product: CASSHSGGAREQFF.